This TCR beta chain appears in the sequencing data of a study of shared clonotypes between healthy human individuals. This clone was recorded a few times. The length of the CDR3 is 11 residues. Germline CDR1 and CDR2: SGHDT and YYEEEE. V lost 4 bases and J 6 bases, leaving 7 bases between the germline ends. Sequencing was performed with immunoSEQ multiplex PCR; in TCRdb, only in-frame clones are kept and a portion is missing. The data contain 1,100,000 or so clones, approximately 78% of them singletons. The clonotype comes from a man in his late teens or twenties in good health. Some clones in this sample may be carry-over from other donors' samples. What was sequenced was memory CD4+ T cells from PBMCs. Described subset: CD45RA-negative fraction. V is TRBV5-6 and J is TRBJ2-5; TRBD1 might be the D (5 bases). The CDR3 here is CASSKGKTQYF. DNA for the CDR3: TGTGCCAGCAGCAAGGGGAAGACCCAGTACTTC.